This T cell receptor beta chain was sequenced in a study of CD8 T cells in ankylosing spondylitis. This clonotype was seen at least ten times. Its antigen remains unknown. Germline V gene data show CDR1 as MNHNS and CDR2 as SASEGT. Trimming pared 6 bases from V and 8 bases from J, leaving 16 bases between. The CDR3 totals 13 residues. For TCR beta, libraries came from quantitative 5'-RACE with molecular barcodes. A single record per CDR3 protein comes from TCRdb applying MiXCR to the 5' RACE reads. This table holds some 140,000 distinct CDR3 sequences, 7% to 10% found once. Study findings and constraints: Reportedly, matched ankylosing spondylitis synovial fluid was significantly enriched for disease-linked clones. CD8+ by phenotype, disease-linked clones were relatively rare in peripheral blood. Blood from ankylosing spondylitis patients appeared to carry a characteristic roughly 8-variant TCR beta motif.

The chain recombines TRBV6-1 with TRBJ1-1; TRBD1 might be the D (5 bases). The source is a male donor with ankylosing spondylitis. What was sequenced was synovial fluid, either unsorted or a sorted T cell fraction (not recorded which). Written as DNA, the CDR3 is TGTGCCAGCAGCCGGGACCCAGAGAAAGAAGCTTTCTTT. Its translation is CASSRDPEKEAFF.